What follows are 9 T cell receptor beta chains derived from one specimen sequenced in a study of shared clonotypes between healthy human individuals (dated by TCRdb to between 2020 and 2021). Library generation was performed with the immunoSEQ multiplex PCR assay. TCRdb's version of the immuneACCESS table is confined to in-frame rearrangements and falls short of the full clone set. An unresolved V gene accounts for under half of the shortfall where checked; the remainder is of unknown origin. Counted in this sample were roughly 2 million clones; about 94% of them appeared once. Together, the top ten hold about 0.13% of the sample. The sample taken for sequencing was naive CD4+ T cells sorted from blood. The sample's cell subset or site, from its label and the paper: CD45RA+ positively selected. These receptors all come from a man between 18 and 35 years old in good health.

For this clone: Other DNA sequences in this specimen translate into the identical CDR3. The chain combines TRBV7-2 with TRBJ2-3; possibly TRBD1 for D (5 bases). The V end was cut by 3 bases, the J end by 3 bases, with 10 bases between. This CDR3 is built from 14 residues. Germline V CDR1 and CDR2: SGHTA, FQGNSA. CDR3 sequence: CASSFREGTDTQYF. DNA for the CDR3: TGTGCCAGCAGCTTCAGGGAAGGGACAGATACGCAGTATTTT.

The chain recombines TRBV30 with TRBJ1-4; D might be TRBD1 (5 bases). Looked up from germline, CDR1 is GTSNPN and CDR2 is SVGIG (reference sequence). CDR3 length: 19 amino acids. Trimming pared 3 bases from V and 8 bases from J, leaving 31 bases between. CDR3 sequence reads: CAWRGKGGRGLQPPEKLFF. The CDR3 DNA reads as TGTGCCTGGAGGGGCAAGGGTGGTAGGGGACTCCAACCGCCCGAAAAACTGTTTTTT.

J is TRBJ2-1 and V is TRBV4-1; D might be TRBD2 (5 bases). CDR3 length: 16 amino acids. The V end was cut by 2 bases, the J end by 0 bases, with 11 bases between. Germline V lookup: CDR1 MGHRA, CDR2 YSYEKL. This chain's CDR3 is CASSQWSGDSYNEQFF. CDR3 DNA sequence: TGCGCCAGCAGCCAATGGAGCGGTGACTCCTACAATGAGCAGTTCTTC.

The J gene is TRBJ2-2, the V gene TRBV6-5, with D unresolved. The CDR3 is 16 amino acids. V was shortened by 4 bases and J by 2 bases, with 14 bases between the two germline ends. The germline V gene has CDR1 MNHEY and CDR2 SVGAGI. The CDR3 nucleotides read TGTGCCAGCAGTTCCCCCCACGCCGGTAACACCGGGGAGCTGTTTTTT. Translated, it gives CASSSPHAGNTGELFF.

The CDR3 DNA sequence: TGTGCCAGCAGCAGACGGACTAGCGGAGACTACGAGCAGTACTTC. This sequence encodes CASSRRTSGDYEQYF. The chain employs TRBV13 and TRBJ2-7, with TRBD2 matching 10 bases. The CDR3 has 15 amino acids. Looked up from germline, CDR1 is PRHDT and CDR2 is FYEKMQ (reference sequence). Trimming cost V 5 bases and J 3 bases; bases outside gene matches: 7. Drawing the rest from reference TRBV13 and TRBJ2-7, the complete variable domain is AAGVIQSPRHLIKEKRETATLKCYPIPRHDTVYWYQQGPGQDPQFLISFYEKMQSDKGSIPDRFSAQQFSDYHSELNMSSLELGDSALYFCASSRRTSGDYEQYFGPGTRLTVT.

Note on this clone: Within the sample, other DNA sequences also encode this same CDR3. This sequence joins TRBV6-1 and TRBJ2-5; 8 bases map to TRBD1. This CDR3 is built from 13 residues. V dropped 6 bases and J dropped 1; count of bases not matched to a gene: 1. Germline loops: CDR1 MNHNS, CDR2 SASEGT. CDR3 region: CASRDRGQETQYF. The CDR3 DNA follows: TGTGCCAGCAGAGACAGGGGCCAAGAGACCCAGTACTTC.

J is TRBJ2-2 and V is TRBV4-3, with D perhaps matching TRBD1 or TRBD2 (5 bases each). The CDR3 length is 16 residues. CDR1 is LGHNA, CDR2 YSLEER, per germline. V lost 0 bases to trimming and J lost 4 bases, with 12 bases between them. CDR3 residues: CASSQDGTKITGELFF. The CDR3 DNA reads TGCGCCAGCAGCCAAGATGGGACCAAGATCACCGGGGAGCTGTTTTTT.

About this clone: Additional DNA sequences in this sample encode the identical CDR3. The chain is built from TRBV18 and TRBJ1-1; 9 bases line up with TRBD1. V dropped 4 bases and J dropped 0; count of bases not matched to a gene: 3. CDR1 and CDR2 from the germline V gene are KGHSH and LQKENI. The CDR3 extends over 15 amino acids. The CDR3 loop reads CASSLGQGMNTEAFF. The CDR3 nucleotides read TGTGCCAGCTCACTTGGACAGGGGATGAACACTGAAGCTTTCTTT.

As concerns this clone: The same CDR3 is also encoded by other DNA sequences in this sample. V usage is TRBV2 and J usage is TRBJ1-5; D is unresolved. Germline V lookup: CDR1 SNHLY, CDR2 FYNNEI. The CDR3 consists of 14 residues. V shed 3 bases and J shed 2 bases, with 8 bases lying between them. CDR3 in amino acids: CASSDRVGNQPQHF. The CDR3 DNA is TGTGCCAGCAGTGACCGGGTAGGCAATCAGCCCCAGCATTTT. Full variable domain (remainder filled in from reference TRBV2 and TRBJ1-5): EPEVTQTPSHQVTQMGQEVILRCVPISNHLYFYWYRQILGQKVEFLVSFYNNEISEKSEIFDDQFSVERPDGSNFTLKIRSTKLEDSAMYFCASSDRVGNQPQHFGDGTRLSIL.